This TCR beta chain was captured by sequencing in a study of T-cell memory formation after mild COVID-19. Whole-study findings and limits: CD4+ contracting clones lay mainly in CM and EM, CD8+ ones in EMRA.

This clonotype has a handful of counts. Its antigen is unidentified. Per germline, CDR1 SGHKS and CDR2 YYEKEE (reference sequence). V was cut by 3 bases and J by 2 bases, with 8 bases left in between. The CDR3 is 13 amino acids. Constant-segment-primed 5'RACE gave TCR alpha and TCR beta cDNA libraries with sample barcodes and UMIs. TCRdb independently ran MiXCR on the 5' RACE reads; one entry per CDR3 protein. The sample shows 120,000 or so distinct CDR3 sequences, about 6.5% of them seen only once. The sequence derives from an adult woman who had mild COVID-19 (a few samples of this study predate the infection). Cell type and time point are not known. Sequencing was performed on PBMCs or a T cell subset sorted from them (not recorded which). The rearrangement links TRBV5-5 to TRBJ2-5; TRBD1 is a possible D gene (6 bases). The CDR3 bases are TGTGCCAGCAGCTCGCAGGGGCAAGAGACCCAGTACTTC. It translates to CASSSQGQETQYF.